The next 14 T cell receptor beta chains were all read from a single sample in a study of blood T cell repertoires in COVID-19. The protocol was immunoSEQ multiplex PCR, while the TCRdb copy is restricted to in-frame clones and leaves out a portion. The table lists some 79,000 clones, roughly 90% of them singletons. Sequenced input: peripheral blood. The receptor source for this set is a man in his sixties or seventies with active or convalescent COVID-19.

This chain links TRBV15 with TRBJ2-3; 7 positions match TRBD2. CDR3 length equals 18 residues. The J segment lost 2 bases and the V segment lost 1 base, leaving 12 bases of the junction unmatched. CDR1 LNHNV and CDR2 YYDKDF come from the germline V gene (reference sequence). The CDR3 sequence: CATSRVLGLADSTDTQYF. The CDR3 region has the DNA TGTGCCACCAGCAGAGTTTTAGGGCTAGCGGACTCCACAGATACGCAGTATTTT.

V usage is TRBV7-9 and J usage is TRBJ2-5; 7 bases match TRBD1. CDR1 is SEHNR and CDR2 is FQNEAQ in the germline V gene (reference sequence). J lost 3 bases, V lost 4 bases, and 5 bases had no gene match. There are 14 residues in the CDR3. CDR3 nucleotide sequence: TGTGCCAGCAGCTACTTGACAGGGAAAGAGACCCAGTACTTC. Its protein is CASSYLTGKETQYF.

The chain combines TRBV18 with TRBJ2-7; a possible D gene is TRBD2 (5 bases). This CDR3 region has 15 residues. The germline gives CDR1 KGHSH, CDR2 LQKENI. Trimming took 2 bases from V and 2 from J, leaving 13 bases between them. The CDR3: CASSPNLAHTYEQYF. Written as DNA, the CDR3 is TGTGCCAGCTCACCAAATTTAGCGCATACCTACGAGCAGTACTTC.

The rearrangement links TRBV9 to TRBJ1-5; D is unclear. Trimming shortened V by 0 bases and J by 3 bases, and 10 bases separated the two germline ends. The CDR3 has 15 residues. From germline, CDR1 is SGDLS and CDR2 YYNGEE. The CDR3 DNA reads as TGTGCCAGCAGCGTAGGCGGTCTAGTCAATCAGCCCCAGCATTTT. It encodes CASSVGGLVNQPQHF. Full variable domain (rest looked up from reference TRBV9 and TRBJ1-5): DSGVTQTPKHLITATGQRVTLRCSPRSGDLSVYWYQQSLDQGLQFLIQYYNGEERAKGNILERFSAQQFPDLHSELNLSSLELGDSALYFCASSVGGLVNQPQHFGDGTRLSIL.

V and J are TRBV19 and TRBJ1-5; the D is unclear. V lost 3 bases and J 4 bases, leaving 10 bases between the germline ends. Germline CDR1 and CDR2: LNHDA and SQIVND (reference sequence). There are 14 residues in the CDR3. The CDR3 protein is CASSIDPVNQPQHF. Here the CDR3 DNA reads TGTGCCAGTAGTATCGATCCAGTAAATCAGCCCCAGCATTTT.

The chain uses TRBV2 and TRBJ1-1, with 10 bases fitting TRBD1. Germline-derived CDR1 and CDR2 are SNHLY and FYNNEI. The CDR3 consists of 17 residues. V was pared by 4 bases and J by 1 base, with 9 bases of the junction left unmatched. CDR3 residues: CASSATGGREPNTEAFF. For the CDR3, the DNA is TGTGCCAGCAGTGCGACAGGGGGCCGAGAACCGAACACTGAAGCTTTCTTT.

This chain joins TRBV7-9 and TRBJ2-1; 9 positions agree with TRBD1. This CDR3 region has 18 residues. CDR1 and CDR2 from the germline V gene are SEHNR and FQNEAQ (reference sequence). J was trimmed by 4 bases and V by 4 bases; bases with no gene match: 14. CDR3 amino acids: CASSYPPGTGIGYNEQFF. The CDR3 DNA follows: TGTGCCAGCAGCTACCCCCCCGGGACAGGGATTGGTTACAATGAGCAGTTCTTC.

In DNA form, the CDR3 reads TGTGCCAGCACCCCGGGACAGGGTTACACCGGGGAGCTGTTTTTT. Amino acids: CASTPGQGYTGELFF. The genes are TRBV25-1 and TRBJ2-2; 9 bases align to TRBD1. The germline gives CDR1 MGHDK, CDR2 SYGVNS. The length of the CDR3 is 15 residues. V was pared by 7 bases and J by 3 bases, with 6 bases of the junction left unmatched. Together with reference TRBV25-1 and TRBJ2-2, the CDR3 gives the full variable domain: EADIYQTPRYLVIGTGKKITLECSQTMGHDKMYWYQQDPGMELHLIHYSYGVNSTEKGDLSSESTVSRIRTEHFPLTLESARPSHTSQYLCASTPGQGYTGELFFGEGSRLTVL.

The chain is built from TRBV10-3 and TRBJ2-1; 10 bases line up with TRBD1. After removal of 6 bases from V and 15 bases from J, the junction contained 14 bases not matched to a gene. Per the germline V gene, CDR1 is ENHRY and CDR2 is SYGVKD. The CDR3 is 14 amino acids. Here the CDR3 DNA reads TGTGCCATCAGAAGACCCGGGGACAGGGGAAGGGCGTTCTTC. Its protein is CAIRRPGDRGRAFF.

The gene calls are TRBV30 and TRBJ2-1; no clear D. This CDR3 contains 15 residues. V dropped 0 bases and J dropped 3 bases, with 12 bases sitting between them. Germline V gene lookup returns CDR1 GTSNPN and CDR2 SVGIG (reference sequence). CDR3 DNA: TGTGCCTGGAGTGTCAGTACGGCGGTCTACAATGAGCAGTTCTTC. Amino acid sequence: CAWSVSTAVYNEQFF.

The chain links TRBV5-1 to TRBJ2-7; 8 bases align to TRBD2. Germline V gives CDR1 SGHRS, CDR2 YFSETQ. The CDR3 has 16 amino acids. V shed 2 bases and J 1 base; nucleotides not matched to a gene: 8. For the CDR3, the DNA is TGCGCCAGCAGCTTTACCAGCGGGAGCGCATCCTACGAGCAGTACTTC. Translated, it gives CASSFTSGSASYEQYF.

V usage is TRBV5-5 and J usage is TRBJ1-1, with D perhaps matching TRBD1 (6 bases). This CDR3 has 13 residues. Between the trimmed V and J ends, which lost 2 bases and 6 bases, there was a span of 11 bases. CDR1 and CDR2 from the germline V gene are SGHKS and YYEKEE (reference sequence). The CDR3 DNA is TGTGCCAGCAGCTTCGCGGGGGCTCCTGAAGCTTTCTTT. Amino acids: CASSFAGAPEAFF. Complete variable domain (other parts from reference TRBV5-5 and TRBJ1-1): DAGVTQSPTHLIKTRGQQVTLRCSPISGHKSVSWYQQVLGQGPQFIFQYYEKEERGRGNFPDRFSARQFPNYSSELNVNALLLGDSALYLCASSFAGAPEAFFGQGTRLTVV.

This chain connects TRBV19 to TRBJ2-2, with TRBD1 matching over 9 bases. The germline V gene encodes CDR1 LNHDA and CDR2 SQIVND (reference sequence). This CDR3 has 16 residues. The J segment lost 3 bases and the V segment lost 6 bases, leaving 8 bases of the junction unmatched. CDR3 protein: CASSRQQGAYTGELFF. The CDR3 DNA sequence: TGTGCCAGTAGCCGCCAACAGGGGGCTTACACCGGGGAGCTGTTTTTT. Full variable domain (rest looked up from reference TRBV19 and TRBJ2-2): DGGITQSPKYLFRKEGQNVTLSCEQNLNHDAMYWYRQDPGQGLRLIYYSQIVNDFQKGDIAEGYSVSREKKESFPLTVTSAQKNPTAFYLCASSRQQGAYTGELFFGEGSRLTVL.

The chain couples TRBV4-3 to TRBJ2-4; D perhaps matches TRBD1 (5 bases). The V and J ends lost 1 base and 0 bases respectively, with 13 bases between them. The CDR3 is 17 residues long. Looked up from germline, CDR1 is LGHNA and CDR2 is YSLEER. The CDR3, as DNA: TGCGCCAGCAGCCAAGGGTTAGACAGCCAAGCCAAAAACATTCAGTACTTC. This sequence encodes CASSQGLDSQAKNIQYF.